This TCR beta chain was captured by sequencing in a study of blood T cells in healthy people across ages. A second PCR of roughly 6 to 12 cycles used a sample-barcoded 5' primer and a J-beta primer mix. TCRdb passed the 5' RACE reads through MiXCR, listing each CDR3 protein once. Of about 900,000 distinct CDR3 sequences listed, under 50% are singletons. This CDR3 has 14 residues. From germline, CDR1 is DFQATT and CDR2 SNEGSKA (reference sequence). V lost 0 bases, J lost 3 bases, and 12 bases lay in between. This TCR was sampled from a man aged 25-40 years in good health. The sample was blood. The chain links TRBV20-1 to TRBJ2-7, with TRBD1 as a possible D gene (5 bases). Here the CDR3 reads CSARDQRQFYEQYF. The CDR3 DNA follows: TGCAGTGCTAGAGATCAAAGACAGTTCTACGAGCAGTACTTC.